One sample yielded the 32 T cell receptor beta chains listed below, sequenced in a study of blood T cell repertoires in COVID-19. Generated by immunoSEQ multiplex PCR, the TCRdb table keeps only in-frame clones and is missing some. The sample includes fewer than 450,000 clones, approximately 84% of them seen just once. The sequenced sample consisted of PBMCs or T cells enriched from blood (not recorded which). The receptors were gathered from a woman in her 30s who had recovered from COVID-19.

This clone was counted a single time. The chain recombines TRBV19 with TRBJ2-7; 12 nucleotides align to TRBD2. The J segment lost 4 bases and the V segment lost 5 bases, leaving 12 bases of the junction unmatched. This CDR3 is 17 amino acids long. CDR1 and CDR2 (germline): LNHDA, SQIVND (reference sequence). The CDR3 DNA sequence: TGTGCCAGTAGTCCTAGGACTAGCGGGGTTTTGGGTTACGAGCAGTACTTC. Its translation: CASSPRTSGVLGYEQYF.

This clone appeared a few times. J is TRBJ1-1 and V is TRBV7-6; no clear D. Trimming pared 5 bases from V and 2 bases from J, leaving 9 bases between. The CDR3 loop spans 13 amino acids. Germline V gene sequence: CDR1 SGHVS, CDR2 FNYEAQ. CDR3 sequence (DNA): TGTGCCAGCAGCCCTTTCCTAAACACTGAAGCTTTCTTT. Its translation: CASSPFLNTEAFF.

The chain is built from TRBV3-1 (or the pseudogene TRBV3-2) and TRBJ2-7, with D perhaps TRBD1 (5 bases). The V end was cut by 1 base, the J end by 6 bases, with 13 bases between. CDR1 LGHDT and CDR2 YNNKEL come from the germline V gene (reference sequence). The CDR3 has 14 residues. This CDR3 is CASSQGGRASEQYF. The CDR3 coding sequence is TGTGCCAGCAGCCAAGGCGGCAGGGCGAGCGAGCAGTACTTC.

This clone was detected a few times. The chain is built from TRBV6-5 and TRBJ1-5; possibly TRBD1 for D (6 bases). With 2 bases removed from V and 6 bases from J, the gap between germline ends came to 11 bases. The length of the CDR3 is 14 residues. CDR1 and CDR2 from the germline V gene are MNHEY and SVGAGI. This CDR3 reads CASSYGGAGQPQHF. As DNA, the CDR3 is TGTGCCAGCAGTTACGGGGGGGCTGGTCAGCCCCAGCATTTT.

On this clone itself: Within the sample, other DNA sequences also encode this same CDR3. CDR3 amino acids: CASSLAGGQETQYF. DNA of the CDR3: TGCGCCAGCAGCTTGGCAGGGGGCCAAGAGACCCAGTACTTC. V is TRBV5-1 and J is TRBJ2-5; 7 positions agree with TRBD1. This CDR3 region has 14 residues. Trimming removed 0 bases from V and 1 base from J; junction bases left unmatched: 0. In germline, CDR1 is SGHRS, CDR2 YFSETQ.

This clone has a single count. The CDR3 spells CASTRRGLYGGTF. In DNA, the CDR3 is TGTGCCAGCACACGCAGGGGCCTGTATGGGGGCACCTTC. The rearrangement joins TRBV6-5 to TRBJ1-2, with a tentative D call TRBD1 (6 bases). Germline values: CDR1 MNHEY, CDR2 SVGAGI. The CDR3 runs 13 residues. Trimming pared 7 bases from V and 13 bases from J, leaving 22 bases between.

V usage is TRBV5-1 and J usage is TRBJ2-7, with D maybe TRBD2 (6 bases). V dropped 3 bases and J dropped 6 bases, with 13 bases sitting between them. Per germline, CDR1 SGHRS and CDR2 YFSETQ. The CDR3 is 13 residues long. The CDR3 region is CASSSVGGAEQYF. As DNA, the CDR3 is TGCGCCAGCAGCTCCGTGGGCGGGGCCGAGCAGTACTTC.

J is TRBJ2-7 and V is TRBV5-8, with TRBD1 matching over 10 bases. In germline, CDR1 is SGHTS, CDR2 YDEGEE. V shed 4 bases, J shed 3 bases, and the junction held 7 bases outside the gene matches. The CDR3 covers 15 residues. For the CDR3, the DNA is TGTGCCAGCAGCCTGGACAGGGGGAGGATCTACGAGCAGTACTTC. Translation gives CASSLDRGRIYEQYF.

The table lists this clone with a few counts. The chain uses TRBV4-1 and TRBJ2-2; no clear D. Trimming removed 0 bases from V and 6 bases from J, with 14 bases in between. CDR1 MGHRA and CDR2 YSYEKL come from the germline V gene. The CDR3 length is 16 residues. The CDR3 region is CASSQDPSGGPGELFF. The CDR3, as DNA: TGCGCCAGCAGCCAAGATCCGTCTGGCGGTCCCGGGGAGCTGTTTTTT.

The table lists this clone with a count of one. The chain couples TRBV2 to TRBJ1-5; D possibly corresponds to TRBD1 (6 bases). Per germline, CDR1 SNHLY and CDR2 FYNNEI. This CDR3 is built from 11 residues. V dropped 6 bases and J dropped 11 bases, with 11 bases sitting between them. The CDR3 DNA reads TGTGCCAGCAGCCGGGACAAGGCCCAGCATTTT. This gives the protein CASSRDKAQHF.

The chain couples TRBV27 to TRBJ2-7, with 7 bases aligning to TRBD1. V lost 6 bases and J lost 2; bases outside the gene matches: 10. The V gene's germline CDR1 is MNHEY and CDR2 SMNVEV (reference sequence). CDR3 length: 15 amino acids. The CDR3 loop reads CASSNLGTEAYEQYF. The CDR3 DNA is TGTGCCAGCAGCAACCTCGGGACAGAAGCCTACGAGCAGTACTTC.

V gene TRBV5-8 combines with J gene TRBJ1-5; 7 bases map to TRBD1. Germline-derived CDR1 and CDR2 are SGHTS and YDEGEE. V trimming: 4 bases; J trimming: 9 bases; junction bases outside the gene matches: 19. This CDR3 spans 17 amino acids. Written as DNA, the CDR3 is TGTGCCAGCAGCCTATCTGCTGGACAGGCCCCGGTGATGCCCCAGCATTTT. This translates into CASSLSAGQAPVMPQHF.

This clone was recorded at least ten times. The chain recombines TRBV7-9 with TRBJ2-2; 8 positions agree with TRBD2. This CDR3 is 16 amino acids long. After removal of 1 base from V and 1 base from J, the junction contained 2 bases not matched to a gene. Germline CDR1 reads SEHNR; CDR2 reads FQNEAQ (reference sequence). CDR3 sequence (DNA): TGTGCCAGCAGCTTAGACGGGGGGGTGAACACCGGGGAGCTGTTTTTT. It translates to CASSLDGGVNTGELFF.

In DNA form, the CDR3 reads TGCGCCAGCAGAGCACTCGACACCGGGGAGCTGTTTTTT. This encodes CASRALDTGELFF. The chain recombines TRBV5-1 with TRBJ2-2; D remains unclear. Germline CDR1 reads SGHRS; CDR2 reads YFSETQ. Trimming stripped 5 bases from V and 3 bases from J, with 8 bases between. The length of the CDR3 is 13 residues.

The rearrangement joins TRBV5-1 to TRBJ2-1; 7 bases map to TRBD1. With V trimmed by 0 bases and J by 6 bases, 6 bases remained unmatched. This CDR3 is built from 15 residues. CDR1 is SGHRS and CDR2 is YFSETQ in the germline V gene. The CDR3 here is CASSLALPGGNEQFF. In nucleotides, the CDR3 is TGCGCCAGCAGCTTGGCCCTACCAGGGGGCAATGAGCAGTTCTTC. Full variable domain (remainder filled in from reference TRBV5-1 and TRBJ2-1): KAGVTQTPRYLIKTRGQQVTLSCSPISGHRSVSWYQQTPGQGLQFLFEYFSETQRNKGNFPGRFSGRQFSNSRSEMNVSTLELGDSALYLCASSLALPGGNEQFFGPGTRLTVL.

The chain has TRBV28 and TRBJ2-5; 9 bases align to TRBD1. Germline V CDR1 and CDR2: MDHEN, SYDVKM. The CDR3 has 14 residues. J was trimmed by 5 bases and V by 4 bases; bases with no gene match: 5. In DNA, the CDR3 is TGTGCCAGCAGTTCGGACAGGGGAGGGGAGACCCAGTACTTC. Its protein is CASSSDRGGETQYF.

The rearrangement joins TRBV15 to TRBJ1-3; a weak D match, TRBD1 (5 bases). This CDR3 region has 16 residues. Germline values: CDR1 LNHNV, CDR2 YYDKDF (reference sequence). The V gene lost 0 bases and the J gene lost 0 bases, with 9 bases spanning the gap. The CDR3 region has the DNA TGTGCCACCAGCAGAGATCAGGGCCTCTCTGGAAACACCATATATTTT. Protein sequence: CATSRDQGLSGNTIYF.

In its sample, this clone was seen once. Other DNA sequences from this sample encode an identical CDR3 as well. V gene TRBV18 combines with J gene TRBJ2-7, with TRBD2 as a possible D gene (5 bases). Germline CDR1 reads KGHSH; CDR2 reads LQKENI. V shed 3 bases and J shed 0 bases, with 6 bases lying between them. The CDR3 consists of 13 residues. The CDR3 sequence: CASSPGSSYEQYF. The DNA for the CDR3 is TGTGCCAGCTCACCGGGGAGCTCCTACGAGCAGTACTTC. The full variable domain, rest sourced from reference TRBV18 and TRBJ2-7, is NAGVMQNPRHLVRRRGQEARLRCSPMKGHSHVYWYRQLPEEGLKFMVYLQKENIIDESGMPKERFSAEFPKEGPSILRIQQVVRGDSAAYFCASSPGSSYEQYFGPGTRLTVT.

The chain has TRBV6-5 and TRBJ2-2, with 9 bases matching TRBD1. V dropped 8 bases and J dropped 7; count of bases not matched to a gene: 2. The length of the CDR3 is 12 residues. Germline V gives CDR1 MNHEY, CDR2 SVGAGI. CDR3 protein: CASGQGFGELFF. The CDR3 DNA is TGTGCCAGCGGACAGGGGTTCGGGGAGCTGTTTTTT.

DNA for the CDR3: TGTGCCAGCAGTCGCGGCGTCAGTCGCCTCAGCACAGATACGCAGTATTTT. This encodes CASSRGVSRLSTDTQYF. V usage is TRBV7-9 and J usage is TRBJ2-3; D is uncertain. V gave up 6 bases and J gave up 0 bases, with 19 bases separating them. Germline loops: CDR1 SEHNR, CDR2 FQNEAQ (reference sequence). This CDR3 contains 17 residues.

The chain joins TRBV18 to TRBJ1-3; weak D call: TRBD1 (5 bases). Germline lookup yields CDR1 KGHSH and CDR2 LQKENI. The CDR3 extends over 14 amino acids. V dropped 4 bases and J dropped 3 bases, with 10 bases sitting between them. The CDR3 DNA reads TGTGCCAGCTCACGGGACTTGGATGGAAACACCATATATTTT. Protein sequence: CASSRDLDGNTIYF.

This sequence joins TRBV4-1 and TRBJ1-6, with D maybe TRBD1 (6 bases). The CDR3 runs to 18 residues. Germline V gives CDR1 MGHRA, CDR2 YSYEKL. With 3 bases removed from V and 0 bases from J, the gap between germline ends came to 15 bases. Here the CDR3 reads CASSQGQPVSSYNSPLHF. The DNA of the CDR3 is TGCGCCAGCAGCCAGGGACAACCTGTTAGCTCCTATAATTCACCCCTCCACTTT.

The J gene is TRBJ1-5, the V gene TRBV6-5; TRBD1 matches 7 bases. Germline lookup yields CDR1 MNHEY and CDR2 SVGAGI. This CDR3 contains 15 residues. V lost 6 bases and J lost 5; bases outside the gene matches: 10. The CDR3 nucleotides are TGTGCCAGCAGACCAAGGGGGCGGTTCGATCAGCCCCAGCATTTT. Amino acids: CASRPRGRFDQPQHF.

V gene TRBV5-1 combines with J gene TRBJ2-7; tentative D call: TRBD2 (6 bases). This CDR3 region has 15 residues. CDR1 is SGHRS, CDR2 YFSETQ, per germline. V shed 9 bases and J shed 3 bases, with 22 bases lying between them. CDR3 sequence: CATHPGGFDIYEQYF. For the CDR3, the DNA is TGCGCCACCCATCCTGGAGGGTTTGATATCTACGAGCAGTACTTC.

The J gene is TRBJ1-1, the V gene TRBV11-2; D gene ambiguous. Germline CDR1 is SGHAT and CDR2 is FQNNGV. The V and J ends lost 1 base and 4 bases respectively, with 10 bases between them. There are 14 residues in the CDR3. CDR3 nucleotide sequence: TGTGCCAGCAGCTTAGGGTTATCAGGCACTGAAGCTTTCTTT. Translation: CASSLGLSGTEAFF.

The chain has TRBV5-4 and TRBJ2-1; 10 nucleotides line up with TRBD2. V trimming: 0 bases; J trimming: 1 base; junction bases outside the gene matches: 7. The CDR3 runs to 18 residues. CDR1 is SGHNT and CDR2 is YYREEE in the germline V gene (reference sequence). CDR3 nucleotide sequence: TGTGCCAGCAGCTTGGGGAGCGGGGGGGCCGGTTCCTACAATGAGCAGTTCTTC. Its protein product is CASSLGSGGAGSYNEQFF.

J is TRBJ2-7 and V is TRBV10-3; maybe TRBD1 (5 bases). CDR3 size: 13 residues. Germline V CDR1 and CDR2: ENHRY, SYGVKD. Trimming took 3 bases from V and 4 from J, leaving 10 bases between them. In nucleotides, the CDR3 is TGTGCCATCAGTGAAGACAGTCCATACGAGCAGTACTTC. It codes for CAISEDSPYEQYF.

The chain employs TRBV2 and TRBJ2-7; 12 bases map to TRBD1. The length of the CDR3 is 15 residues. Germline CDR1 SNHLY, CDR2 FYNNEI. With V trimmed by 3 bases and J by 7 bases, 7 bases remained unmatched. The chain's CDR3 is CASSDRDRGRKEQYF. CDR3 DNA: TGTGCCAGCAGTGACCGGGACAGGGGGCGGAAGGAGCAGTACTTC.

This chain uses TRBV27 with TRBJ1-5; D unresolved. Per the germline V gene, CDR1 is MNHEY and CDR2 is SMNVEV (reference sequence). The V end lost 0 bases, the J end lost 7 bases, and 7 bases lay between the germline ends. This CDR3 spans 13 amino acids. The CDR3 DNA reads as TGTGCCAGCAGTTTATCGTTCCAACAGCCCCAGCATTTT. It specifies CASSLSFQQPQHF.

This clone was detected only a few times. This chain links TRBV5-1 with TRBJ2-3; 10 bases line up with TRBD2. Looked up from germline, CDR1 is SGHRS and CDR2 is YFSETQ. This CDR3 is built from 15 residues. V was pared by 1 base and J by 3 bases, with 2 bases of the junction left unmatched. CDR3 nucleotide sequence: TGCGCCAGCAGCTTGACTAGCGGGGAGACAGATACGCAGTATTTT. Residues: CASSLTSGETDTQYF.

This clone was counted once. This chain uses TRBV7-2 with TRBJ1-2, with TRBD1 matching over 8 bases. J gave up 2 bases and V 5 bases, and 4 bases lay outside the gene matches. Germline V gene lookup returns CDR1 SGHTA and CDR2 FQGNSA. CDR3 length: 14 amino acids. Written as DNA, the CDR3 is TGTGCCAGCAGCCTTGGACAGGGAAACTATGGCTACACCTTC. Its translation: CASSLGQGNYGYTF. Looking up the rest from reference TRBV7-2 and TRBJ1-2 gives the full variable domain: GAGVSQSPSNKVTEKGKDVELRCDPISGHTALYWYRQSLGQGLEFLIYFQGNSAPDKSGLPSDRFSAERTGGSVSTLTIQRTQQEDSAVYLCASSLGQGNYGYTFGSGTRLTVV.

This CDR3 reads CASAKSGQLYGYTF. Here the CDR3 DNA reads TGTGCCAGCGCCAAATCGGGACAGTTATATGGCTACACCTTC. V usage is TRBV28 and J usage is TRBJ1-2; 7 positions match TRBD1. Losses at the gene ends were 8 bases for V and 5 bases for J; bases not matched to a gene: 11. The CDR3 consists of 14 residues. Per germline, CDR1 MDHEN and CDR2 SYDVKM.